This record concerns one TCR beta chain sequence. The antigen is unknown. The junction had 5 bases not matched to a gene; V was cut back by 2 bases and J by 3 bases. The CDR3 sequence is 15 residues long. CDR1 is SGHDT and CDR2 is YYEEEE in the germline V gene. The entry originates in a study of cytomegalovirus exposure and HLA in healthy donors. Study observations and caveats: In a later analysis, about 17,000 TCR beta sequences were associated with HLA alleles at 0.05 false discovery rate.

The PCR employed 60 Vbeta primers together with 13 Jbeta primers. Assay used: immunoSEQ multiplex PCR; TCRdb lists only in-frame clones, some missing. The table has some 180,000 clones, around 77% seen once. The source is a man aged 25-45 years in good health and CMV-seronegative. The sample taken for sequencing was PBMCs. This sequence joins TRBV5-6 and TRBJ2-7; 10 nucleotides line up with TRBD2. This CDR3 reads CASSFRLAGYYEQYF. The DNA for the CDR3 is TGTGCCAGCAGCTTCCGACTAGCGGGTTACTACGAGCAGTACTTC.